Following are 5 T cell receptor beta chains from one sample sequenced in a study of graft-versus-host responses after intestinal transplantation. Clones were read by immunoSEQ multiplex PCR, and TCRdb kept only the in-frame ones, dropping some. The sample carries about 97,000 clones, around 90% recorded once. The sequencing used PBMCs, collected 450 to 480 days after intestinal transplant. These receptors came from a human patient who received an intestinal transplant, so some T cells may come from the graft donor.

The rearrangement uses TRBV2 and TRBJ2-3; 7 nucleotides agree with TRBD1. CDR3 length equals 16 residues. V was clipped by 5 bases and J by 2 bases; unmatched bases: 10. The germline V gene has CDR1 SNHLY and CDR2 FYNNEI. The CDR3 sequence: CASSSTGWGPTDTQYF. In DNA form, the CDR3 reads TGTGCCAGCAGTTCGACAGGGTGGGGGCCCACAGATACGCAGTATTTT.

This clone appeared a few times. The chain couples TRBV2 to TRBJ1-1; D is unresolved. V was pared by 4 bases and J by 5 bases, with 11 bases between. The germline V gene encodes CDR1 SNHLY and CDR2 FYNNEI. CDR3 size: 13 residues. CDR3 sequence reads: CASSVSVGTEAFF. The CDR3 DNA sequence: TGTGCCAGCAGTGTATCGGTTGGGACTGAAGCTTTCTTT.

This clone was counted once. The chain uses TRBV12-5 and TRBJ2-1; D possibly corresponds to TRBD2 (7 bases). Trimming cost V 4 bases and J 6 bases, with 10 bases left between them. The CDR3 runs to 13 residues. From germline, CDR1 is LGHNT and CDR2 FRNRAP. The CDR3 protein is CASGYGGANEQFF. Here the CDR3 DNA reads TGTGCTAGTGGTTATGGGGGGGCCAATGAGCAGTTCTTC.

This CDR3 is CASSLALINEQFF. The CDR3 DNA reads as TGTGCCAGCAGCTTAGCATTGATCAATGAGCAGTTCTTC. The V gene is TRBV7-8, the J gene TRBJ2-1; D is uncertain. The germline V gene encodes CDR1 SGHVS and CDR2 FQNEAQ. Trimming cost V 0 bases and J 6 bases, with 6 bases left between them. The CDR3 is 13 residues long.

This chain joins TRBV19 and TRBJ2-3; D unresolved. CDR3 length: 14 residues. Per the germline V gene, CDR1 is LNHDA and CDR2 is SQIVND (reference sequence). Trimming cost V 5 bases and J 1 base, with 10 bases left between them. This chain's CDR3 is CASSPREGTDTQYF. As DNA, the CDR3 is TGTGCCAGTAGTCCCCGTGAGGGCACAGATACGCAGTATTTT.